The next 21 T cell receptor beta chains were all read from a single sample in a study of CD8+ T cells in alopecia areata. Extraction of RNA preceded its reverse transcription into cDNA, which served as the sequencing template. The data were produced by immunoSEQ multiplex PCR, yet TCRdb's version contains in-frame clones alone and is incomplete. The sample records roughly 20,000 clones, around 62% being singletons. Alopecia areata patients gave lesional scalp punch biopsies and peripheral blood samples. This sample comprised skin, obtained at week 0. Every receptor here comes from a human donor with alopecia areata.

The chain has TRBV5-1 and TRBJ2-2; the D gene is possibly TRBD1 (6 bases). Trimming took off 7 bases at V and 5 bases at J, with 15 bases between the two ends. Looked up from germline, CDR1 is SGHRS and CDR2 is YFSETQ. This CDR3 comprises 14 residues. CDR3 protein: CASPDPQGTGELFF. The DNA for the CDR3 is TGCGCCAGCCCAGATCCACAGGGTACCGGGGAGCTGTTTTTT.

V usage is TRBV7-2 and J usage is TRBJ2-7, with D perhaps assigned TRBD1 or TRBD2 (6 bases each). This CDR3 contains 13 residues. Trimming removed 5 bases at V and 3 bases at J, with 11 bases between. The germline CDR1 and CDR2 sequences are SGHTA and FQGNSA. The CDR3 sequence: CASSQRGVYEQYF. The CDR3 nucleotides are TGTGCCAGCAGCCAAAGGGGGGTCTACGAGCAGTACTTC. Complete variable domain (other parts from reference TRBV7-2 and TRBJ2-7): GAGVSQSPSNKVTEKGKDVELRCDPISGHTALYWYRQSLGQGLEFLIYFQGNSAPDKSGLPSDRFSAERTGGSVSTLTIQRTQQEDSAVYLCASSQRGVYEQYFGPGTRLTVT.

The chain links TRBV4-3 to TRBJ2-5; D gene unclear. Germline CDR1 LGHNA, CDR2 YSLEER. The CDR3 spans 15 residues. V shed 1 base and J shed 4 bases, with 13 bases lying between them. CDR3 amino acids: CASSQVSRLGETQYF. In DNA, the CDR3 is TGCGCCAGCAGCCAAGTTAGTCGGTTAGGAGAGACCCAGTACTTC.

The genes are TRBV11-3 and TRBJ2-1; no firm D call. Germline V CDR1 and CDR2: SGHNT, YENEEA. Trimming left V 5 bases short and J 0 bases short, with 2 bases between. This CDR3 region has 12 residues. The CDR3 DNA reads TGTGCCAGCAGCCTCTCCTACAATGAGCAGTTCTTC. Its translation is CASSLSYNEQFF.

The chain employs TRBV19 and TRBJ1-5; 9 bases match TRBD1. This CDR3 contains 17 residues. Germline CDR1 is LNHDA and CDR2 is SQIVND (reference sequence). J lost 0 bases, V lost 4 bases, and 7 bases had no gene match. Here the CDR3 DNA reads TGTGCCAGTAGTACCCGGACAGGGGTTAATAGCAATCAGCCCCAGCATTTT. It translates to CASSTRTGVNSNQPQHF.

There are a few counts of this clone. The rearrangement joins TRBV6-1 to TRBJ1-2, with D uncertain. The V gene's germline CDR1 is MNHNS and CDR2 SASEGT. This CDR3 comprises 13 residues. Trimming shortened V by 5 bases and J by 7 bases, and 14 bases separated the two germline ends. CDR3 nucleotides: TGTGCCAGCAGTTCAAAGTTTACTGTTGGCTACACCTTC. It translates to CASSSKFTVGYTF.

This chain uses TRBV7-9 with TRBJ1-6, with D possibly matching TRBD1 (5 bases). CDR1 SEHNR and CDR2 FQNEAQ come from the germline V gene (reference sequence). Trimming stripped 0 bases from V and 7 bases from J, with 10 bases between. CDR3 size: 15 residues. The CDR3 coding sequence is TGTGCCAGCAGCTTAGCGCCCGGGGACAATTCACCCCTCCACTTT. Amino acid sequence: CASSLAPGDNSPLHF.

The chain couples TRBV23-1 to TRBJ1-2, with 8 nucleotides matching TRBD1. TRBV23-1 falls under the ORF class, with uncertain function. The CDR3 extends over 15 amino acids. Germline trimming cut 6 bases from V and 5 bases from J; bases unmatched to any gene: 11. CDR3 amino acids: CASSQDRTGQYGYTF. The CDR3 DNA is TGCGCCAGCAGCCAAGATAGGACAGGGCAATATGGCTACACCTTC.

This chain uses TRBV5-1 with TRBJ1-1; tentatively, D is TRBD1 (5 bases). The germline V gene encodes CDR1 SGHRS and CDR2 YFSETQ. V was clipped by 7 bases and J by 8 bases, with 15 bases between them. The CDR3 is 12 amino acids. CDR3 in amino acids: CASGLSRAEAFF. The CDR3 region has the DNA TGCGCCAGCGGACTCAGCAGGGCCGAAGCTTTCTTT. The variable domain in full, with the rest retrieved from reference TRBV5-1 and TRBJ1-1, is KAGVTQTPRYLIKTRGQQVTLSCSPISGHRSVSWYQQTPGQGLQFLFEYFSETQRNKGNFPGRFSGRQFSNSRSEMNVSTLELGDSALYLCASGLSRAEAFFGQGTRLTVV.

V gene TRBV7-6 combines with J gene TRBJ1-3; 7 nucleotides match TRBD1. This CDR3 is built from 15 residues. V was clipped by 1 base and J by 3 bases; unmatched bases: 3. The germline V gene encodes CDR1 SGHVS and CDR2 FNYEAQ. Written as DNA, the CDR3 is TGTGCCAGCAGCTTAGGCAGGGGGAGTGGAAACACCATATATTTT. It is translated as CASSLGRGSGNTIYF. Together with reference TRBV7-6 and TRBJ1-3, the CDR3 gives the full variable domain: GAGVSQSPRYKVTKRGQDVALRCDPISGHVSLYWYRQALGQGPEFLTYFNYEAQQDKSGLPNDRFSAERPEGSISTLTIQRTEQRDSAMYRCASSLGRGSGNTIYFGEGSWLTVV.

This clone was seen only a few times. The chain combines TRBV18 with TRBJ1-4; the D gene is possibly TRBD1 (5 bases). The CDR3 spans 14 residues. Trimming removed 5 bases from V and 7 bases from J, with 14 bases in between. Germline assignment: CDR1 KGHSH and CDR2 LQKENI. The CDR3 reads CASSFNGGSEKLFF. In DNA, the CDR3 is TGTGCCAGCTCATTCAACGGGGGGAGTGAAAAACTGTTTTTT. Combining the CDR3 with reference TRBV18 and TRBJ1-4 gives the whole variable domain NAGVMQNPRHLVRRRGQEARLRCSPMKGHSHVYWYRQLPEEGLKFMVYLQKENIIDESGMPKERFSAEFPKEGPSILRIQQVVRGDSAAYFCASSFNGGSEKLFFGSGTQLSVL.

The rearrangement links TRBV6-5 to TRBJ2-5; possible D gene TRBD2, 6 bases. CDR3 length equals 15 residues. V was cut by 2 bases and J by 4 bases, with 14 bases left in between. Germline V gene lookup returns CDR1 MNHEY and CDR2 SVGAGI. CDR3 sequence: CASSYQRGTGETQYF. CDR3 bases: TGTGCCAGCAGTTACCAACGGGGGACGGGAGAGACCCAGTACTTC.

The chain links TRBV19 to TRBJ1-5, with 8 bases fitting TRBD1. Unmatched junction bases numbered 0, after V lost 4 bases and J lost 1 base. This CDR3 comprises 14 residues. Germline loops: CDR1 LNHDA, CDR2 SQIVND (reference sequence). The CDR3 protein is CASSRTGSNQPQHF. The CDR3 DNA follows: TGTGCCAGTAGTAGGACAGGGAGCAATCAGCCCCAGCATTTT.

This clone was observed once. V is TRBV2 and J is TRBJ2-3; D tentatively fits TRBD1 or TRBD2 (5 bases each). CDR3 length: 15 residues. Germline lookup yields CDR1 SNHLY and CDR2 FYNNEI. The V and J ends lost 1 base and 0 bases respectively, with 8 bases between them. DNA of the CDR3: TGTGCCAGCAGTGAAGGGGGACCCAGCACAGATACGCAGTATTTT. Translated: CASSEGGPSTDTQYF.

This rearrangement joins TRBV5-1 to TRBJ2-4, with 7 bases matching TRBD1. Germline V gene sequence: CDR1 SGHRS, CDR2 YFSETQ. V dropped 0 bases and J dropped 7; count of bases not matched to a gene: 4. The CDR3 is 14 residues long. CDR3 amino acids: CASSLASRGNIQYF. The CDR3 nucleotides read TGCGCCAGCAGCTTGGCCAGCAGGGGGAACATTCAGTACTTC. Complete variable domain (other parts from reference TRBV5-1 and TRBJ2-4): KAGVTQTPRYLIKTRGQQVTLSCSPISGHRSVSWYQQTPGQGLQFLFEYFSETQRNKGNFPGRFSGRQFSNSRSEMNVSTLELGDSALYLCASSLASRGNIQYFGAGTRLSVL.

The CDR3 DNA sequence: TGTGCCAGCAGTTACTCGTACTCGGGAGAGACCCAGTACTTC. It codes for CASSYSYSGETQYF. This chain uses TRBV6-5 with TRBJ2-5; no definite D call. V was cut by 0 bases and J by 4 bases, with 9 bases left in between. Germline-derived CDR1 and CDR2 are MNHEY and SVGAGI. CDR3 length: 14 residues.

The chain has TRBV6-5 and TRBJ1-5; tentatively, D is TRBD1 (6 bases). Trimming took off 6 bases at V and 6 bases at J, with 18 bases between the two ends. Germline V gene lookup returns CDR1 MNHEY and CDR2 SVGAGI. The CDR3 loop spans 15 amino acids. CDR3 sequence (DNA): TGTGCCAGCAGCCTGGGACAAGGTGGCCGTCAGCCCCAGCATTTT. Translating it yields CASSLGQGGRQPQHF.

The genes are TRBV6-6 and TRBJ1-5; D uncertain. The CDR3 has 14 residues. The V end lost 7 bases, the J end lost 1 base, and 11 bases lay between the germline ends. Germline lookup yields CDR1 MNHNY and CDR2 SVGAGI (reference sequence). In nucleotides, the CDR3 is TGTGCCAGCACCCTTATGGGGAGCAATCAGCCCCAGCATTTT. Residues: CASTLMGSNQPQHF.

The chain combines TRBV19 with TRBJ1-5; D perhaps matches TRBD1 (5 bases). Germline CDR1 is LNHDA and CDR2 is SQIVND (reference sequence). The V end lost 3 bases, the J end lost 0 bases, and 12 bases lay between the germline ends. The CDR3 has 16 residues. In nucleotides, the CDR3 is TGTGCCAGTAGTATTTCGGGGACTTATAGCAATCAGCCCCAGCATTTT. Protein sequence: CASSISGTYSNQPQHF.

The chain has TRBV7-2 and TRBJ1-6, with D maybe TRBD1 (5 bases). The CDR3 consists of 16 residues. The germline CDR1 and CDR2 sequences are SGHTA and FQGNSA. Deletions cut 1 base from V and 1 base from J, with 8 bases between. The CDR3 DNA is TGTGCCAGCAGCTTAGAATGGGGGTCCTATAATTCACCCCTCCACTTT. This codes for CASSLEWGSYNSPLHF.

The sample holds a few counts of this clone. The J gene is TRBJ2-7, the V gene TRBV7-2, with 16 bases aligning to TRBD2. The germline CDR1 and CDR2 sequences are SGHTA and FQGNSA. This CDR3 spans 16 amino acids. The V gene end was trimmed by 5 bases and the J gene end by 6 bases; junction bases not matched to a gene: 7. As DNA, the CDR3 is TGTGCCAGCAGCATGGGACTAGCGGGGGGGATGCGCGAGCAGTACTTC. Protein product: CASSMGLAGGMREQYF.